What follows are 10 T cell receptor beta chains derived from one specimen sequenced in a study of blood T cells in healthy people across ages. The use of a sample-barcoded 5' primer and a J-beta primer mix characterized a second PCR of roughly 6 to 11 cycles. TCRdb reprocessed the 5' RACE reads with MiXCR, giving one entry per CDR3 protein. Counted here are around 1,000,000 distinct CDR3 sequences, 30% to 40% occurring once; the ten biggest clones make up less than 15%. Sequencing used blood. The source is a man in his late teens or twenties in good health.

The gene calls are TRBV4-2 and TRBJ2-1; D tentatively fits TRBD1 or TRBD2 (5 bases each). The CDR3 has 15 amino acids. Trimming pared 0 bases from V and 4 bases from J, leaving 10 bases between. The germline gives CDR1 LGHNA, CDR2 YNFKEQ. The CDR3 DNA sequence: TGTGCCAGCAGCCAAGATACGGGACCGTACAATGAGCAGTTCTTC. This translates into CASSQDTGPYNEQFF.

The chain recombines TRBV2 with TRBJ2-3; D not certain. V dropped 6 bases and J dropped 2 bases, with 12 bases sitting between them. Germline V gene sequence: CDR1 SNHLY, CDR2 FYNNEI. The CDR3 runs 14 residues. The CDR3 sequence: CASSPFGTTDTQYF. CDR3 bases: TGTGCCAGCAGCCCCTTCGGAACCACAGATACGCAGTATTTT.

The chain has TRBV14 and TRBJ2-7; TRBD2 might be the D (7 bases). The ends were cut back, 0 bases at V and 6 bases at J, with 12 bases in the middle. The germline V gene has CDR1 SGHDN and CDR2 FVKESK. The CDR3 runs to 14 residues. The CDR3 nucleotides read TGTGCCAGCAGCCAAGATAACGGGGGGCGCGAGCAGTACTTC. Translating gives CASSQDNGGREQYF. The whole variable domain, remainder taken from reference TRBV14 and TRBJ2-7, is EAGVTQFPSHSVIEKGQTVTLRCDPISGHDNLYWYRRVMGKEIKFLLHFVKESKQDESGMPNNRFLAERTGGTYSTLKVQPAELEDSGVYFCASSQDNGGREQYFGPGTRLTVT.

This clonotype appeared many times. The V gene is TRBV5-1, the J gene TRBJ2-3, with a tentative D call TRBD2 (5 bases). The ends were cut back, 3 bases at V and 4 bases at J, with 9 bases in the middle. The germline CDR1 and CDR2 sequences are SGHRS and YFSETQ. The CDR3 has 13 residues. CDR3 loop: CASSSGGSDTQYF. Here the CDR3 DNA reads TGCGCCAGCAGCTCTGGAGGTTCAGATACGCAGTATTTT.

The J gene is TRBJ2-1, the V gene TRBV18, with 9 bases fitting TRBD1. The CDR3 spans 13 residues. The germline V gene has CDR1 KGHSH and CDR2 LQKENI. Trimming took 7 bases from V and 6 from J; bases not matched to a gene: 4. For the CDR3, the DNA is TGTGCCAGCTTGTTGGACAGGGGCAATGAGCAGTTCTTC. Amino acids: CASLLDRGNEQFF.

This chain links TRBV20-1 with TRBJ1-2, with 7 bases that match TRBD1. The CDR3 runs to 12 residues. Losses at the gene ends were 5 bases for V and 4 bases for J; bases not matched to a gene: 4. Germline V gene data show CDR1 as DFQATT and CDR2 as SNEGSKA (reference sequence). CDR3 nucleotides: TGCAGTGCTCCGGGACAGAGCTATGGCTACACCTTC. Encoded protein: CSAPGQSYGYTF.

Written as DNA, the CDR3 is TGTGCCAGCAGCCAAGTGTCAGGGCGGCGTACTGAAGCTTTCTTT. It yields the protein CASSQVSGRRTEAFF. The chain is built from TRBV3-1 and TRBJ1-1, with D perhaps TRBD1 (5 bases). Trimming shortened V by 1 base and J by 5 bases, and 14 bases separated the two germline ends. Germline lookup yields CDR1 LGHDT and CDR2 YNNKEL (reference sequence). The CDR3 is 15 amino acids.

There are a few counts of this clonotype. CDR3 sequence (DNA): TGTGCCAGCAGCTTAATTGGTAATACGCAGTATTTT. Translation gives CASSLIGNTQYF. V gene TRBV7-3 combines with J gene TRBJ2-3, with D hard to call. The germline V and J ends were trimmed by 1 base and 7 bases, with 6 bases remaining between them. CDR1 SGHTA and CDR2 FQGTGA come from the germline V gene. This CDR3 contains 12 residues.

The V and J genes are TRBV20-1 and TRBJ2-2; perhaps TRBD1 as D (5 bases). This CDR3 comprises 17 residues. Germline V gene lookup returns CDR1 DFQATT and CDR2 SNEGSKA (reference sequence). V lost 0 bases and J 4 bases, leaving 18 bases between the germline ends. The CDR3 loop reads CSARDLGQGLGTGELFF. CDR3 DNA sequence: TGCAGTGCTAGAGATTTAGGGCAGGGCCTAGGCACCGGGGAGCTGTTTTTT.

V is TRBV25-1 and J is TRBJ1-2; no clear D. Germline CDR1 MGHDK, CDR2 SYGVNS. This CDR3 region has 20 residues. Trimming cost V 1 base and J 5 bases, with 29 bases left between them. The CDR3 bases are TGTGCCAGCAGTGAATTAGGGCGGATTGACCCCCCCCAGCACGGATATGGCTACACCTTC. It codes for CASSELGRIDPPQHGYGYTF.